The 4 T cell receptor beta chains in this list originate from one sample, sequenced in a study of cytomegalovirus exposure and HLA in healthy donors. PCR involved 60 Vbeta and 13 Jbeta primers. Here immunoSEQ multiplex PCR was the method, and the copy in TCRdb shows in-frame clones only, minus some. The sample lists over 70,000 clones, 65% occurring once. Input material: PBMCs. Every receptor here comes from a woman aged 50 to 65 in good health and CMV-seropositive.

This clone occurred a few times. The V call is TRBV4-1, the J call TRBJ2-5, with D possibly matching TRBD1 (6 bases). The CDR3 covers 14 residues. CDR1 is MGHRA and CDR2 is YSYEKL in the germline V gene. With 0 bases removed from V and 4 bases from J, the gap between germline ends came to 9 bases. CDR3 sequence: CASSQDRTAETQYF. The CDR3 region has the DNA TGCGCCAGCAGCCAAGATAGGACAGCAGAGACCCAGTACTTC.

The chain uses TRBV27 and TRBJ1-1, with D tentatively TRBD1 (5 bases). Between the trimmed V and J ends, which lost 6 bases and 5 bases, there was a span of 13 bases. The CDR3 contains 13 residues. Germline V gives CDR1 MNHEY, CDR2 SMNVEV (reference sequence). The CDR3 region is CASRRMGGTEAFF. Here the CDR3 DNA reads TGTGCCAGCAGGCGAATGGGGGGGACTGAAGCTTTCTTT.

The chain uses TRBV30 and TRBJ1-1; D is possibly TRBD1 (6 bases). The CDR3 consists of 13 residues. The ends were cut back, 2 bases at V and 4 bases at J, with 11 bases in the middle. The germline gives CDR1 GTSNPN, CDR2 SVGIG (reference sequence). CDR3 in amino acids: CAWSYVGGTEAFF. CDR3 bases: TGTGCCTGGAGTTACGTAGGGGGCACTGAAGCTTTCTTT.

The V and J genes are TRBV2 and TRBJ1-6, with D possibly matching TRBD1 (6 bases). This CDR3 contains 19 residues. Trimming left V 6 bases short and J 8 bases short, with 29 bases between. Germline loops: CDR1 SNHLY, CDR2 FYNNEI. CDR3 region: CASSRNPPGAQSMDSPLHF. CDR3 coding DNA: TGTGCCAGCAGCCGAAACCCCCCAGGGGCGCAGAGTATGGATTCACCCCTCCACTTT.